What follows are 26 T cell receptor beta chains derived from one specimen sequenced in a study of blood T cell repertoires in COVID-19. Sequencing was performed with immunoSEQ multiplex PCR; in TCRdb, only in-frame clones are kept and a portion is missing. The repertoire holds 250,000 to 300,000 clones, with about 90% as singletons. Sequences were obtained from peripheral blood. These receptors came from a woman in her fifties or sixties with COVID-19, enrolled during active disease.

This chain connects TRBV6-6 to TRBJ1-2; TRBD1 is a possible D gene (6 bases). Trimming pared 2 bases from V and 3 bases from J, leaving 7 bases between. The length of the CDR3 is 13 residues. Germline CDR1 and CDR2: MNHNY and SVGAGI (reference sequence). CDR3: CASSYNRDYGYTF. The CDR3 DNA sequence: TGTGCCAGCAGTTACAACAGGGACTATGGCTACACCTTC.

The gene calls are TRBV5-8 and TRBJ1-5; 7 bases align to TRBD1. Looked up from germline, CDR1 is SGHTS and CDR2 is YDEGEE. The CDR3 runs 15 residues. The ends lost 5 bases at V and 7 bases at J; junction bases unmatched: 12. The CDR3 here is CASSLLGQARQPQHF. The DNA of the CDR3 is TGTGCCAGCAGTTTGCTTGGACAGGCGAGGCAGCCCCAGCATTTT.

This clone was found once. The CDR3 DNA sequence: TGCAGTGCTAGTGGGACCGGGACAGCCCTTCCCGAGCAGTACTTC. Translated: CSASGTGTALPEQYF. The rearrangement links TRBV20-1 to TRBJ2-7; TRBD1 agrees at 7 bases. The V gene end was trimmed by 3 bases and the J gene end by 6 bases; junction bases not matched to a gene: 14. This CDR3 spans 15 amino acids. Germline assignment: CDR1 DFQATT and CDR2 SNEGSKA (reference sequence).

V is TRBV6-1 and J is TRBJ1-1; no firm D call. Germline V CDR1 and CDR2: MNHNS, SASEGT. CDR3 size: 12 residues. V lost 3 bases and J lost 3, with 5 bases in between. The CDR3 sequence is CASSDVDTEAFF. For the CDR3, the DNA is TGTGCCAGCAGTGATGTCGACACTGAAGCTTTCTTT.

The chain uses TRBV2 and TRBJ1-1; TRBD1 matches at 7 bases. The J segment lost 5 bases and the V segment lost 3 bases, leaving 6 bases of the junction unmatched. This CDR3 has 14 amino acids. CDR1 SNHLY and CDR2 FYNNEI come from the germline V gene. As DNA, the CDR3 is TGTGCCAGCAGTGACCCGACAGGGTTTACTGAAGCTTTCTTT. Encoded protein: CASSDPTGFTEAFF.

The rearrangement links TRBV6-6 to TRBJ2-3; no clear D gene. The germline V and J ends were trimmed by 2 bases and 2 bases, with 5 bases remaining between them. Germline-derived CDR1 and CDR2 are MNHNY and SVGAGI (reference sequence). The CDR3 contains 13 residues. The CDR3 region is CASSYDNTDTQYF. The CDR3 DNA reads as TGTGCCAGCAGTTACGACAACACAGATACGCAGTATTTT.

CDR3 coding DNA: TGCAGCGTTGAAGATCCCAGGGTGTCTGGAAACACCATATATTTT. Its translation is CSVEDPRVSGNTIYF. V gene TRBV29-1 combines with J gene TRBJ1-3, with TRBD1 as a possible D gene (5 bases). Germline V gene sequence: CDR1 SQVTM, CDR2 ANQGSEA. The CDR3 loop spans 15 amino acids. V lost 0 bases, J lost 1 base, and 10 bases lay in between.

The V gene is TRBV11-2, the J gene TRBJ1-1; D is unclear. The CDR3 totals 12 residues. Germline assignment: CDR1 SGHAT and CDR2 FQNNGV. V lost 3 bases and J 8 bases, leaving 10 bases between the germline ends. CDR3 residues: CASSFYNSEAFF. In DNA, the CDR3 is TGTGCCAGCAGCTTTTATAACTCGGAAGCTTTCTTT.

The CDR3 loop reads CAWSSYRNPGNTIYF. The CDR3 coding sequence is TGTGCCTGGAGCTCATACAGGAACCCTGGAAACACCATATATTTT. J is TRBJ1-3 and V is TRBV30; D possibly corresponds to TRBD1 (5 bases). CDR1 is GTSNPN, CDR2 SVGIG, per germline (reference sequence). Trimming took 3 bases from V and 2 from J, leaving 14 bases between them. This CDR3 has 15 residues.

This chain joins TRBV14 and TRBJ2-1; perhaps TRBD2 as D (6 bases). CDR3 length equals 15 residues. V was cut by 1 base and J by 5 bases, with 12 bases left in between. The germline V gene has CDR1 SGHDN and CDR2 FVKESK. The CDR3 region has the DNA TGTGCCAGCAGCCAAGCCAGCGGAGGGGACAATGAGCAGTTCTTC. Residues: CASSQASGGDNEQFF.

V gene TRBV5-6 combines with J gene TRBJ1-1; TRBD1 matches at 7 bases. The V segment lost 1 base and the J segment 5 bases; nucleotides outside the gene matches: 8. The CDR3 spans 15 residues. Germline V gene sequence: CDR1 SGHDT, CDR2 YYEEEE. In DNA, the CDR3 is TGTGCCAGCAGCTTGATAGACAGGGTTGGGACTGAAGCTTTCTTT. This codes for CASSLIDRVGTEAFF.

A remark on this clone: Distinct nucleotide sequences in the sample also encode this CDR3. The chain couples TRBV5-4 to TRBJ1-1; TRBD1 agrees at 7 bases. Trimming at V came to 0 bases and at J to 1 base, leaving 3 bases not matched to a gene. The length of the CDR3 is 15 residues. Germline V CDR1 and CDR2: SGHNT, YYREEE (reference sequence). The CDR3 bases are TGTGCCAGCAGCTTGGGAGGGGGCGCGAACACTGAAGCTTTCTTT. Translating it yields CASSLGGGANTEAFF. The whole variable domain, remainder taken from reference TRBV5-4 and TRBJ1-1, is ETGVTQSPTHLIKTRGQQVTLRCSSQSGHNTVSWYQQALGQGPQFIFQYYREEENGRGNFPPRFSGLQFPNYSSELNVNALELDDSALYLCASSLGGGANTEAFFGQGTRLTVV.

As to this clone: Other DNA sequences within the sample encode an identical CDR3. J is TRBJ2-5 and V is TRBV5-1; maybe TRBD2 (5 bases). This CDR3 spans 14 amino acids. Between the trimmed V and J ends, which lost 0 bases and 5 bases, there was a span of 11 bases. Germline V CDR1 and CDR2: SGHRS, YFSETQ. The CDR3 reads CASSLVAGLETQYF. CDR3 DNA sequence: TGCGCCAGCAGCTTGGTCGCGGGTCTCGAGACCCAGTACTTC.

The J gene is TRBJ1-5, the V gene TRBV7-2, with 7 bases aligning to TRBD1. Germline V gene sequence: CDR1 SGHTA, CDR2 FQGNSA. J gave up 5 bases and V 2 bases, and 3 bases lay outside the gene matches. The CDR3 sequence is 14 residues long. The CDR3 nucleotides read TGTGCCAGCAGCTTAAGGGGGCCGGATCAGCCCCAGCATTTT. Its translation: CASSLRGPDQPQHF.

This chain links TRBV2 with TRBJ1-2; 9 bases fit TRBD1. This CDR3 region has 14 residues. Trimming cost V 6 bases and J 2 bases; bases outside gene matches: 4. Germline V gene lookup returns CDR1 SNHLY and CDR2 FYNNEI. The CDR3 protein is CASSGQGRNYGYTF. The DNA for the CDR3 is TGTGCCAGCAGCGGACAGGGGAGGAACTATGGCTACACCTTC.

The genes are TRBV18 and TRBJ2-3; 13 nucleotides match TRBD2. CDR1 KGHSH and CDR2 LQKENI come from the germline V gene. J was trimmed by 0 bases and V by 6 bases; bases with no gene match: 3. The CDR3 has 16 amino acids. The CDR3 is CASSSGLAGSTDTQYF. In nucleotides, the CDR3 is TGTGCCAGCTCCTCGGGACTAGCGGGAAGCACAGATACGCAGTATTTT.

The chain joins TRBV5-6 to TRBJ1-1; D unresolved. V gave up 2 bases and J gave up 2 bases, with 13 bases separating them. The CDR3 is 15 residues long. In germline, CDR1 is SGHDT, CDR2 YYEEEE. CDR3 nucleotide sequence: TGTGCCAGCAGCTTTTCTCCGGGAGTCAACACTGAAGCTTTCTTT. Translated, it gives CASSFSPGVNTEAFF.

This clone occurred once. The CDR3, as DNA: TGTGCCAGCTCCCAACAGGCCACTCTTCCGGGACAGGGAGACTCCAGCGGAGCTTTCTTT. Translated, it gives CASSQQATLPGQGDSSGAFF. The V gene is TRBV18, the J gene TRBJ1-1; 9 bases align to TRBD1. The CDR3 is made up of 20 amino acids. Germline V gives CDR1 KGHSH, CDR2 LQKENI. Trimming at V came to 6 bases and at J to 10 bases, leaving 30 bases not matched to a gene.

V gene TRBV4-2 combines with J gene TRBJ2-7; TRBD2 matches at 8 bases. In germline, CDR1 is LGHNA, CDR2 YNFKEQ. Germline trimming cut 0 bases from V and 6 bases from J; bases unmatched to any gene: 7. The CDR3 contains 15 residues. The CDR3 DNA reads TGTGCCAGCAGCCAAGATATAGGACTAGCCGGCGAGCAGTACTTC. It codes for CASSQDIGLAGEQYF.

The chain recombines TRBV11-2 with TRBJ2-1; 9 positions agree with TRBD2. Germline V lookup: CDR1 SGHAT, CDR2 FQNNGV. The CDR3 extends over 14 amino acids. Trimming removed 5 bases from V and 6 bases from J; junction bases left unmatched: 5. CDR3 nucleotide sequence: TGTGCCAGCAGCCCAGGGGGACTAGCCAATGAGCAGTTCTTC. Its translation: CASSPGGLANEQFF.

V and J are TRBV27 and TRBJ1-6, with D unresolved. CDR1 MNHEY and CDR2 SMNVEV come from the germline V gene (reference sequence). CDR3 length equals 15 residues. V lost 0 bases, J lost 5 bases, and 8 bases lay in between. CDR3 amino acids: CASSLSRQHNSPLHF. In DNA form, the CDR3 reads TGTGCCAGCAGTTTATCGCGGCAGCATAATTCACCCCTCCACTTT.

This clone was seen only once. This chain joins TRBV29-1 and TRBJ1-2; TRBD1 matches at 10 bases. The CDR3 is made up of 14 amino acids. Germline V gene sequence: CDR1 SQVTM, CDR2 ANQGSEA. The V gene end was trimmed by 7 bases and the J gene end by 3 bases; junction bases not matched to a gene: 8. CDR3: CSDSDRGRYYGYTF. The DNA for the CDR3 is TGCAGCGATTCGGACAGGGGGAGATACTATGGCTACACCTTC.

This sequence joins TRBV4-2 and TRBJ2-7; 7 positions agree with TRBD1. Germline V gives CDR1 LGHNA, CDR2 YNFKEQ. Trimming took 7 bases from V and 6 from J; bases not matched to a gene: 15. There are 15 residues in the CDR3. The CDR3 reads CASTLSGDRVAEQYF. The CDR3 coding sequence is TGTGCCAGCACCCTAAGCGGAGACAGGGTCGCCGAGCAGTACTTC.

The V and J genes are TRBV7-6 and TRBJ1-1; the match to TRBD1 covers 11 bases. CDR1 and CDR2 (germline): SGHVS, FNYEAQ. The J segment lost 2 bases and the V segment lost 5 bases, leaving 4 bases of the junction unmatched. This CDR3 comprises 15 residues. The CDR3 nucleotides read TGTGCCAGCAGCGCAGGACAGGGGGCTAACACTGAAGCTTTCTTT. This sequence encodes CASSAGQGANTEAFF.

This sequence joins TRBV6-5 and TRBJ2-2; TRBD2 matches 7 bases. Germline V lookup: CDR1 MNHEY, CDR2 SVGAGI. V shed 10 bases and J 7 bases; nucleotides not matched to a gene: 15. The CDR3 extends over 15 amino acids. The CDR3 protein is CAIGRGGSSSGELFF. CDR3 coding DNA: TGTGCCATCGGACGGGGCGGGAGTTCTAGCGGGGAGCTGTTTTTT.

The chain uses TRBV13 and TRBJ2-7; TRBD1 agrees at 9 bases. CDR3 length: 16 amino acids. Trimming at V came to 1 base and at J to 6 bases, leaving 10 bases not matched to a gene. Germline CDR1 and CDR2: PRHDT and FYEKMQ (reference sequence). The CDR3 coding sequence is TGTGCCAGCAGCTTAGTTGGGGGACAGGGCGGAGGCGAGCAGTACTTC. It encodes CASSLVGGQGGGEQYF.